The 6 T cell receptor beta chains reported below all come from one sample, sequenced in a study of CD8 T cells in ankylosing spondylitis. TCRdb called the 5' RACE reads again in MiXCR, with one record for every CDR3 protein. The sample has about 69,000 distinct CDR3 sequences, roughly 5.2% seen once. The sample was blood, either unsorted or a sorted T cell fraction (not recorded which). Every receptor here comes from a male donor with ankylosing spondylitis or in good health (not recorded which).

Concerning this clonotype itself: A much larger clone differs from this one at a single base, so this may be a read error. The CDR3 sequence: CANSPIRQGSNTGELFF. CDR3 coding DNA: TGTGCCAATAGTCCAATCCGACAGGGTTCGAACACCGGGGAGCTGTTTTTT. The chain is built from TRBV19 and TRBJ2-2; TRBD1 agrees at 7 bases. The CDR3 has 17 amino acids. The germline V gene has CDR1 LNHDA and CDR2 SQIVND (reference sequence).

The table lists this clonotype with many counts. The chain is built from TRBV7-2 and TRBJ1-2, with 8 bases lining up with TRBD1. This CDR3 has 16 residues. Looked up from germline, CDR1 is SGHTA and CDR2 is FQGNSA. With 4 bases clipped from V and 0 bases from J, the junction kept 7 bases outside the gene matches. In nucleotides, the CDR3 is TGTGCCAGCAGCTCGGCCAGGGGGCCAGCTAACTATGGCTACACCTTC. This translates into CASSSARGPANYGYTF.

The sample holds many counts of this clonotype. The rearrangement links TRBV7-8 to TRBJ2-3; D gene uncertain. This CDR3 is built from 13 residues. V lost 5 bases to trimming and J lost 3 bases, with 9 bases between them. Germline CDR1 SGHVS, CDR2 FQNEAQ. The CDR3 sequence: CASSRLRTDTQYF. In nucleotides, the CDR3 is TGTGCCAGCAGCCGGCTGAGAACAGATACGCAGTATTTT.

This clonotype was recorded at least ten times. The rearrangement links TRBV20-1 to TRBJ1-4; TRBD1 is a possible D gene (6 bases). Germline values: CDR1 DFQATT, CDR2 SNEGSKA (reference sequence). Trimming left V 0 bases short and J 6 bases short, with 14 bases between. CDR3 length: 15 amino acids. The DNA for the CDR3 is TGCAGTGCTAGAGATCTACGGGGGGCCCATGAAAAACTGTTTTTT. Its protein is CSARDLRGAHEKLFF.

This clonotype was counted at least ten times. The rearrangement joins TRBV12-3 or TRBV12-4 to TRBJ1-4; D gene uncertain. The CDR3 runs to 14 residues. V was clipped by 1 base and J by 10 bases, with 13 bases between them. The CDR3 bases are TGTGCCAGCAGTTTAGGCCGACCTGGGGTAAAACTGTTTTTT. Encoded protein: CASSLGRPGVKLFF.

As regards this clonotype: One base away lies a much larger clone, so this may be a sequencing read error. This chain links TRBV7-2 with TRBJ2-3, with 11 bases matching TRBD2. Germline values: CDR1 SGHTA, CDR2 FQGNSA. This CDR3 has 16 amino acids. In DNA, the CDR3 is TGTGTCAGCAGCCTCACTAGCGGGGGACAAACAGATACGCAGTATTTT. Its protein is CVSSLTSGGQTDTQYF.